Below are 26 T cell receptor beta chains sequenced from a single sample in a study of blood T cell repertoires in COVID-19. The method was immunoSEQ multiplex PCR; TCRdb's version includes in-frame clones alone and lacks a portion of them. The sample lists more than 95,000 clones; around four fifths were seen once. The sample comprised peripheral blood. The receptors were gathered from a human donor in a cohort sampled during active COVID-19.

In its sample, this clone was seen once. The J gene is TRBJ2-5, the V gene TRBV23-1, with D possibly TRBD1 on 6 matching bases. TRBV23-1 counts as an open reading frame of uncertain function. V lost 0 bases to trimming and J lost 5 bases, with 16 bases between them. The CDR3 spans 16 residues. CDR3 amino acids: CASSQSGTPERETQYF. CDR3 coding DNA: TGCGCCAGCAGTCAATCCGGGACACCCGAACGGGAGACCCAGTACTTC.

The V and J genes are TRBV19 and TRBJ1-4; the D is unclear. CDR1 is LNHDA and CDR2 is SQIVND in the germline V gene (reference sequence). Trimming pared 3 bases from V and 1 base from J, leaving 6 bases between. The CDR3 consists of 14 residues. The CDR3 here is CASSILRTNEKLFF. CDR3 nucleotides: TGTGCCAGTAGTATTTTGAGAACTAATGAAAAACTGTTTTTT.

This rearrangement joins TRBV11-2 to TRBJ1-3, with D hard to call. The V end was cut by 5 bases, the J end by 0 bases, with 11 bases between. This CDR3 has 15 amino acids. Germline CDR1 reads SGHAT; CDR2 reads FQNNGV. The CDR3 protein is CASSLVAGSGNTIYF. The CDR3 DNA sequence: TGTGCCAGCAGCCTCGTGGCGGGCTCTGGAAACACCATATATTTT.

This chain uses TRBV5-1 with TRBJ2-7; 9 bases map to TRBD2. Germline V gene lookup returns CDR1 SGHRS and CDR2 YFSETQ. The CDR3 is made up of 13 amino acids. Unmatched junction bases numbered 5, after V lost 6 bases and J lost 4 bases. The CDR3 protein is CASTSSGTYEQYF. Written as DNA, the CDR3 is TGCGCCAGCACCTCTAGCGGGACTTACGAGCAGTACTTC. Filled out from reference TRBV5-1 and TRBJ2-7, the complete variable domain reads KAGVTQTPRYLIKTRGQQVTLSCSPISGHRSVSWYQQTPGQGLQFLFEYFSETQRNKGNFPGRFSGRQFSNSRSEMNVSTLELGDSALYLCASTSSGTYEQYFGPGTRLTVT.

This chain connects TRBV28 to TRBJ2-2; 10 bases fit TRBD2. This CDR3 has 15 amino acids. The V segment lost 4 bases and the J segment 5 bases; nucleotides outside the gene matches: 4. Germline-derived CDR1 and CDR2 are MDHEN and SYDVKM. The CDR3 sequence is CASSSYSGGTGELFF. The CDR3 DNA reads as TGTGCCAGCAGTTCGTATAGCGGGGGGACCGGGGAGCTGTTTTTT.

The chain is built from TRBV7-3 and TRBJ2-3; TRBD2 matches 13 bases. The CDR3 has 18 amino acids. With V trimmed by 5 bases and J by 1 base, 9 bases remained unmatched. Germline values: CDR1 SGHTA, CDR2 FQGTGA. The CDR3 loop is CASSPLAGGRGGTDTQYF. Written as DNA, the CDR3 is TGTGCCAGCAGCCCACTAGCGGGAGGGCGAGGGGGCACAGATACGCAGTATTTT. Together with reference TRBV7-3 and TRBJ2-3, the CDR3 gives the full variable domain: GAGVSQTPSNKVTEKGKYVELRCDPISGHTALYWYRQSLGQGPEFLIYFQGTGAADDSGLPNDRFFAVRPEGSVSTLKIQRTERGDSAVYLCASSPLAGGRGGTDTQYFGPGTRLTVL.

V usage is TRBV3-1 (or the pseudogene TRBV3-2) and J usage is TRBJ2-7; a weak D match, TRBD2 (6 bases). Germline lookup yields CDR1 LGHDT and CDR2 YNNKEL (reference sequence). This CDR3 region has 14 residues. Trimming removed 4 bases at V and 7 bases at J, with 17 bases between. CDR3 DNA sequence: TGTGCCAGCAGCCCTACGCGGGATCGGAGGGAGCAGTACTTC. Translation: CASSPTRDRREQYF.

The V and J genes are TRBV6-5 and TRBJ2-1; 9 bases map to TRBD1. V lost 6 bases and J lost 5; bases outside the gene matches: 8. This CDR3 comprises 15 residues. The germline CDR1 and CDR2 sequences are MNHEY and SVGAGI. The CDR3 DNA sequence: TGTGCCAGCAGCCGTCCCGGGACAGGGAACAATGAGCAGTTCTTC. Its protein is CASSRPGTGNNEQFF.

For the CDR3, the DNA is TGTGCCAGCAGCCGTAAGTCGCAGGAGCAGTTCTTC. Translated, it gives CASSRKSQEQFF. The V gene is TRBV5-6, the J gene TRBJ2-1; D is uncertain. Per germline, CDR1 SGHDT and CDR2 YYEEEE. V was clipped by 4 bases and J by 10 bases, with 12 bases between them. The CDR3 length is 12 residues.

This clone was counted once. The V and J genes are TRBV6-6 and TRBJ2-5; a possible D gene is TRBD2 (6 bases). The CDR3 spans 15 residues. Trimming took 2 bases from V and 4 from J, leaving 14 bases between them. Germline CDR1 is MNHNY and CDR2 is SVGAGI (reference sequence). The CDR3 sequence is CASSYGAGRLETQYF. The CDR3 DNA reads TGTGCCAGCAGTTACGGTGCGGGACGGCTAGAGACCCAGTACTTC.

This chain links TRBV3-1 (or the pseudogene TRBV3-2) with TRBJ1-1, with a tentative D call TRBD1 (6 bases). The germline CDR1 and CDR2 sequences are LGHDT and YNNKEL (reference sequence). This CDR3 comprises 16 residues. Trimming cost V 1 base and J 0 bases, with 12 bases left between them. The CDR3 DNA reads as TGTGCCAGCAGCCAAGGGCAGGGGAGAGTGAACACTGAAGCTTTCTTT. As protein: CASSQGQGRVNTEAFF.

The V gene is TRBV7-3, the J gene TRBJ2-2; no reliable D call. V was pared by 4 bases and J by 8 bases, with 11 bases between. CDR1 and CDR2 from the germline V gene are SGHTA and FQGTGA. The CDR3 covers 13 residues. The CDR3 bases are TGTGCCAGCAGCTCCCTATCCCCTGGGGAGCTGTTTTTT. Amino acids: CASSSLSPGELFF.

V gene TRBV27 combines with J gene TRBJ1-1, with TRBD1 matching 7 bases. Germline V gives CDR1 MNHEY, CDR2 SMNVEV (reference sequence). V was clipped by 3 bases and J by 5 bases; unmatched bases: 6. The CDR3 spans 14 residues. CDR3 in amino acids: CASSFQGVTTEAFF. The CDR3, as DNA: TGTGCCAGCAGTTTTCAGGGGGTCACGACTGAAGCTTTCTTT.

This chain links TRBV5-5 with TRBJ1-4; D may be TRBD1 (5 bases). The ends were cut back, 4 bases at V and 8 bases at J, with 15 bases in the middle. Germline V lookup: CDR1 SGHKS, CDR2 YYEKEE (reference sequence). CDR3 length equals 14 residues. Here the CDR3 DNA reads TGTGCCAGCAGCCTTAGGGGACGGGGGGAAAAACTGTTTTTT. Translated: CASSLRGRGEKLFF.

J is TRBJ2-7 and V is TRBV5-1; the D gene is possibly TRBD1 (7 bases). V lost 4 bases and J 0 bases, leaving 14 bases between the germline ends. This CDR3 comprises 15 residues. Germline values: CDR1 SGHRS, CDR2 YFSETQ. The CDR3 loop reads CASSRGGTDSYEQYF. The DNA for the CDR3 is TGCGCCAGCAGCCGTGGGGGGACAGACTCCTACGAGCAGTACTTC.

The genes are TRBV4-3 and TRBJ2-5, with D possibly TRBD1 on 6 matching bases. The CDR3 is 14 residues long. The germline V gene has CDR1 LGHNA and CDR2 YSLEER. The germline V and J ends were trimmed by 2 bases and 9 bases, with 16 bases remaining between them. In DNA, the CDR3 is TGCGCCAGCAGCCAATATACAGGGTCCGCGGCCCAGTACTTC. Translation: CASSQYTGSAAQYF.

The CDR3: CATGTGEYNEQFF. The CDR3 coding sequence is TGTGCCACCGGGACAGGTGAATACAATGAGCAGTTCTTC. The chain joins TRBV7-9 to TRBJ2-1, with 8 positions matching TRBD1. The CDR3 is made up of 13 amino acids. J was trimmed by 4 bases and V by 10 bases; bases with no gene match: 6. Germline CDR1 is SEHNR and CDR2 is FQNEAQ (reference sequence).

The CDR3 loop is CASSPRDTETEAFF. The DNA for the CDR3 is TGTGCCAGCAGCCCCAGGGACACCGAGACTGAAGCTTTCTTT. The rearrangement uses TRBV7-3 and TRBJ1-1; possible D gene TRBD1, 6 bases. The V gene's germline CDR1 is SGHTA and CDR2 FQGTGA. V shed 5 bases and J shed 5 bases, with 15 bases lying between them. The CDR3 is 14 residues long.

CDR3 loop: CASSLVGEQYF. The CDR3 bases are TGTGCCAGCAGCTTAGTCGGCGAGCAGTACTTC. This rearrangement joins TRBV7-2 to TRBJ2-7; D gene ambiguous. CDR3 length: 11 amino acids. CDR1 and CDR2 from the germline V gene are SGHTA and FQGNSA. V was clipped by 1 base and J by 6 bases, with 4 bases between them.

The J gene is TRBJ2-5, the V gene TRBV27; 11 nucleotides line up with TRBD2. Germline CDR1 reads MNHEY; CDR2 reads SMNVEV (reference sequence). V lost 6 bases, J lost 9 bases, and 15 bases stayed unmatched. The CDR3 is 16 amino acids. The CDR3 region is CASRFYSGRGIVPQYF. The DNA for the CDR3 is TGTGCCAGCAGGTTTTATAGCGGGAGGGGTATTGTGCCCCAGTACTTC.

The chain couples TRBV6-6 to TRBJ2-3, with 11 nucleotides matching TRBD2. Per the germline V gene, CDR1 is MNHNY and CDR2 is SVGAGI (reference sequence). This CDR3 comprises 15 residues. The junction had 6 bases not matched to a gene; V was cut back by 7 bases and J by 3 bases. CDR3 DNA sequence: TGTGCCAGCAAAGTAGCGGGAGGGCCGACAGATACGCAGTATTTT. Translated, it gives CASKVAGGPTDTQYF.

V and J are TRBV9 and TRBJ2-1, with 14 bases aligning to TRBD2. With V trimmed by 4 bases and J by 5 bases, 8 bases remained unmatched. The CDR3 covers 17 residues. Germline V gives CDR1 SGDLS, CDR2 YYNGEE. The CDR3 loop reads CASSPGLAGGLNNEQFF. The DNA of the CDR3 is TGTGCCAGCAGCCCCGGACTAGCGGGAGGCCTAAACAATGAGCAGTTCTTC.

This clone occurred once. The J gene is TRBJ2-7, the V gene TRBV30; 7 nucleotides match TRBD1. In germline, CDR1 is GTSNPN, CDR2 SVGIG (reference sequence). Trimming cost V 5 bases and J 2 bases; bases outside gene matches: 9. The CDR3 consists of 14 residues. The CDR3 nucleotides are TGTGCCTGGCGCCCCCGGGGACAGACCTACGAGCAGTACTTC. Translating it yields CAWRPRGQTYEQYF.

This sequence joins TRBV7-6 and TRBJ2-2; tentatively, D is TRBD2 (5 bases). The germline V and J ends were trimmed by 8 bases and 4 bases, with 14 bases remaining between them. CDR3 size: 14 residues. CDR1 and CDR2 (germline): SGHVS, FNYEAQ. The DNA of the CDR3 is TGTGCCAGCCGTCGAGGGCCGACCACCGGGGAGCTGTTTTTT. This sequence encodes CASRRGPTTGELFF.

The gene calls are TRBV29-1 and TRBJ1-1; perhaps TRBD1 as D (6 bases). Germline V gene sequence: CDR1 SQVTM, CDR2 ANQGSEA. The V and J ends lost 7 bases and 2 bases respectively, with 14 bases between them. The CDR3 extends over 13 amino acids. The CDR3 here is CSATIQGNTEAFF. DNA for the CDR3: TGCAGCGCCACCATACAGGGAAACACTGAAGCTTTCTTT.

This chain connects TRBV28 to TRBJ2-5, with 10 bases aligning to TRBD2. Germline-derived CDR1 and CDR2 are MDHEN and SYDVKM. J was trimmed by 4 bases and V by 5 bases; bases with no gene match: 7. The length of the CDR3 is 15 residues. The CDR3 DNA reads TGTGCCAGCAGTGCATTAGCGGGAGGTGGAGAGACCCAGTACTTC. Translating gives CASSALAGGGETQYF.